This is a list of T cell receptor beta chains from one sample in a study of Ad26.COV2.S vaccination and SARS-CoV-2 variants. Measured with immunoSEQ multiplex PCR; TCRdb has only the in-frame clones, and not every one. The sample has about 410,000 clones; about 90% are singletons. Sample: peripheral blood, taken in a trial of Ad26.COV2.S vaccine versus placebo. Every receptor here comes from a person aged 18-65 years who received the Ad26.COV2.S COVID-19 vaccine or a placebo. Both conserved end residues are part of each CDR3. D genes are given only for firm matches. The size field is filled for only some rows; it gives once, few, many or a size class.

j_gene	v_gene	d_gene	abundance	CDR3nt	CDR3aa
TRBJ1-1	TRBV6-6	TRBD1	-	TGTGCCAGCAGTCCTTTCCTAAACAGGGGGGGGAACACTGAAGCTTTCTTT	CASSPFLNRGGNTEAFF
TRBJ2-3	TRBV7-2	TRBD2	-	TGTGCCAGCAGCACACCCGGGACTAGCGGGGGTGCAGATACGCAGTATTTT	CASSTPGTSGGADTQYF
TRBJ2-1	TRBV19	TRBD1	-	TGTGCCAGTAGTATAGCCGGGACAGGGCTTTACGAGCAGTTCTTC	CASSIAGTGLYEQFF
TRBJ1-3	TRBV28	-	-	TGTGCCAGAAGCTCGGGTGGTGGCAACAAGACAACTTCTGGAAACACCATATATTTT	CARSSGGGNKTTSGNTIYF
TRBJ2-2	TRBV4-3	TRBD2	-	TGCGCCAGCAGCCAAGGGGGGGGTAGGGGACTGACCGGGGAGCTGTTTTTT	CASSQGGGRGLTGELFF
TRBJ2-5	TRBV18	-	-	TGTGCCAGCTCACCGTACCAAGAGACCCAGTACTTC	CASSPYQETQYF
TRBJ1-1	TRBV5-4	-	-	TGTGCCAGCAGCTTTGTTAGCCCTCTAATGAACACTGAAGCTTTCTTT	CASSFVSPLMNTEAFF
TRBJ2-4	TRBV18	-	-	TGTGCCAGCTCACCACTAACGGGGAAAAACATTCAGTACTTC	CASSPLTGKNIQYF
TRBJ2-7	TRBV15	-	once	TGTGCCACCAGCAGAGAACGGACCTACGAGCAGTACTTC	CATSRERTYEQYF
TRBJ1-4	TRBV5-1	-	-	TGCGCCAGCAGCCCGGGACCTGATGAAAAACTGTTTTTT	CASSPGPDEKLFF
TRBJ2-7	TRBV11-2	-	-	TGTGCCAGCAGCTCTCAGGGTTCCTACGAGCAGTACTTC	CASSSQGSYEQYF
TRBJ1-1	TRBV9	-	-	TGTGCCAGCAGCGTAGGAGGGGCGAACACTGAAGCTTTCTTT	CASSVGGANTEAFF
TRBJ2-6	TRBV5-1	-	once	TGCGCCAGCAGCTTGCGGGGAATCTCTGGGGCCAACGTCCTGACTTTC	CASSLRGISGANVLTF
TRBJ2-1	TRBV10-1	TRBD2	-	TGCGCCAGCAGTGAGTCGATAGCGGGGGGAAGTGAGCAGTTCTTC	CASSESIAGGSEQFF
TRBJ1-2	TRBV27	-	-	TGTGCCAGCAGTTTAGCAGGAACCTATGGCTACACCTTC	CASSLAGTYGYTF
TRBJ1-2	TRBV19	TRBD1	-	TGTGCCAGTAGAGGGACAGGGGTTAACTATGGCTACACCTTC	CASRGTGVNYGYTF
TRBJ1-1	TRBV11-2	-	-	TGTGCCAGCAGCTTAGCTTACCCCCAAACTGAAGCTTTCTTT	CASSLAYPQTEAFF
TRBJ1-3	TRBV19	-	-	TGTGCCAGTAAGGGGGAAGCTGGAAACACCATATATTTT	CASKGEAGNTIYF
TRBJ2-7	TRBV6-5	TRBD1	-	TGTGCCAGCAGAAAGGGTGGACAGGGGGCCTACGAGCAGTACTTC	CASRKGGQGAYEQYF
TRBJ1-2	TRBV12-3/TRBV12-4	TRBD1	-	TGTGCCAGCAGTCCGGGACAGGGGATTGGCTACACCTTC	CASSPGQGIGYTF
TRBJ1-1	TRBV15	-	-	TGTGCCACCAGCAGGGACACCGGGGGTTGGACTGAAGCTTTCTTT	CATSRDTGGWTEAFF
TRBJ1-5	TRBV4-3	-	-	TGCGCCAGCAGCCCCAGATTCGGCGAAAATAGCAATCAGCCCCAGCATTTT	CASSPRFGENSNQPQHF
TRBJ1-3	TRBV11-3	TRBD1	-	TGTGCCAGCAGCTTAGGAGGACAGGGAGTAACGTTT	CASSLGGQGVTF
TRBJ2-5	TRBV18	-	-	TGTGCCAGCTCACCCGGGTCCCTGGGGGAGACCCAGTACTTC	CASSPGSLGETQYF
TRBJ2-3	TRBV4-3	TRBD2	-	TGCGCCAGCAGCCAAGGGGGACTAGCGGGGTCAGATACGCAGTATTTT	CASSQGGLAGSDTQYF
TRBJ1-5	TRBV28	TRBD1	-	TGTGCCAGCAGTTCGGGACAGTTTAGCAATCAGCCCCAGCATTTT	CASSSGQFSNQPQHF
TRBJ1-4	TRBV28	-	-	TGTGCCAGCGGTAACGGGGTGCCCAGAGGTCAACTGTTTTTT	CASGNGVPRGQLFF
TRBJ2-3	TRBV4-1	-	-	TGCGCCAGCAGCCAAGAAGAATTGACAGAGAGCACAGATACGCAGTATTTT	CASSQEELTESTDTQYF
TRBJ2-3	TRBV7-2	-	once	TGTGCCAGCAGCTTAAGCTCAACTACTAGCACAGATACGCAGTATTTT	CASSLSSTTSTDTQYF
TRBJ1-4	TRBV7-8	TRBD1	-	TGTGCCAGCAGCCAGGGACAGGGAGGTGAAAAACTGTTTTTT	CASSQGQGGEKLFF
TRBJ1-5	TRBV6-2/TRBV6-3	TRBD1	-	TGTGCCAGCAGTTACCGCGCAGGGGGCGGTCAGCCCCAGCATTTT	CASSYRAGGGQPQHF
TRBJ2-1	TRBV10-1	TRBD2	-	TGCGCCAGCAGTGAAGGCGGGGGGCACTACAATGAGCAGTTCTTC	CASSEGGGHYNEQFF
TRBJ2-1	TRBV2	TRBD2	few	TGTGCCAGCAGCCTCCAGCGGGGGGGGAACAATGAGCAGTTCTTC	CASSLQRGGNNEQFF
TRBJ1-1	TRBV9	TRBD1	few	TGTGCCAGCAGCGCCGCAACAGGGGGCCCTGAAGCTTTCTTT	CASSAATGGPEAFF
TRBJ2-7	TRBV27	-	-	TGTGCCAGCAGTTCAAGTCCCAATACAGGGCAGCAGTACTTC	CASSSSPNTGQQYF
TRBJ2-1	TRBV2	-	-	TGTGCCGGCCGGGGGCTCGGCAATGAGCAGTTCTTC	CAGRGLGNEQFF
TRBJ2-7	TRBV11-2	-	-	TGTGCCAGCAGCCTCGTGGGGCGCCCTCCGGGGGAGCAGTACTTC	CASSLVGRPPGEQYF
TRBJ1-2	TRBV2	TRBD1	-	TGTGCCGGACGGACAGGGACAAGCTATGGCTACACCTTC	CAGRTGTSYGYTF
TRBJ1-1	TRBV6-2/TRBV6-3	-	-	TGTGCCAGCAGCCGAGTCTCGGGTGATGAAGCTTTCTTT	CASSRVSGDEAFF
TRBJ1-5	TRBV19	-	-	TGTGCCAGTAGTGTCCAGGGCAATCAGCCCCAGCATTTT	CASSVQGNQPQHF
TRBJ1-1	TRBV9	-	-	TGTGCCAGCGCAAGTGACGGGGGCAGGAACACTGAAGCTTTCTTT	CASASDGGRNTEAFF
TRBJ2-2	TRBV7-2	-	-	TGTGCCACCAAGGAAACAAACACCGGGGAGCTGTTTTTT	CATKETNTGELFF
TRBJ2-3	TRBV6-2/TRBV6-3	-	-	TGTGCCAGCAGTTCCCACTCCCCGGCCGATACGCAGTATTTT	CASSSHSPADTQYF
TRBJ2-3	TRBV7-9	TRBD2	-	TGTGCCCTTCCCAAGGGAGGGGCCCCCACAGATACGCAGTATTTT	CALPKGGAPTDTQYF
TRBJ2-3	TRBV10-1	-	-	TGCGCCAGCAGTGACTCACGTAGTACAGATACGCAGTATTTT	CASSDSRSTDTQYF
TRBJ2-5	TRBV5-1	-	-	TGCGCCAGCAGCTCGGACGGGACCTATGAGACCCAGTACTTC	CASSSDGTYETQYF
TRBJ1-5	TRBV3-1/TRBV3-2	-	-	TGTGCCAGCAGCCAAAGTCCCATGGTTAGCAATCAGCCCCAGCATTTT	CASSQSPMVSNQPQHF
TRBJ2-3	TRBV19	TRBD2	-	TGTGCCAGTAGTATCGCCGGGGGGGCCGTCTTAACAGATACGCAGTATTTT	CASSIAGGAVLTDTQYF
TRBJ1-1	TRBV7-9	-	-	TGTGCCAGCAGCTTAGTAGGGGACACTGAAGCTTTCTTT	CASSLVGDTEAFF
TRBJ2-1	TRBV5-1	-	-	TGCGCCAGCAGCACTGGGGGTCTAGGCAATGAGCAGTTCTTC	CASSTGGLGNEQFF
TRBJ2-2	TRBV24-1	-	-	TGTGCCACCAGTGACAGGGACTGGTACGCGAACACCGGGGAGCTGTTTTTT	CATSDRDWYANTGELFF
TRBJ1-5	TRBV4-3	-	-	TGCGCCAGCAGCCAAGAGGCGGGCCAATATAGCAATCAGCCCCAGCATTTT	CASSQEAGQYSNQPQHF